This T cell receptor (beta chain) was observed in a study of blood T cell repertoires in COVID-19. Background on the study: Whether acute or convalescent, the COVID-19 samples came from the United States, Italy and Spain. In each case, the material was cDNA or gDNA derived from T cells, B-cell-depleted T cells, or PBMCs.

Germline CDR1 and CDR2: SNHLY and FYNNEI. After removal of 1 base from V and 5 bases from J, the junction contained 5 bases not matched to a gene. This CDR3 contains 16 residues. Turning to this clone: Additional DNA sequences in this sample encode the identical CDR3.

Measured with immunoSEQ multiplex PCR; TCRdb has only the in-frame clones, and not every one. The sample has some 250,000 clones; around 90% are singletons. V is TRBV2 and J is TRBJ2-5; 12 bases line up with TRBD2. The sequence came from a woman in her twenties or thirties with acute or convalescent COVID-19. The sequenced sample consisted of peripheral blood. The CDR3 sequence is CASSEGGLAGGETQYF. The CDR3 DNA sequence: TGTGCCAGCAGTGAAGGGGGACTAGCGGGTGGCGAGACCCAGTACTTC.